The rows below give T cell receptor beta chains drawn from one sample of a study of T-cell reconstitution after alpha-beta-depleted transplantation in children. TCRdb independently ran MiXCR on the PCR reads; one entry per CDR3 protein. The sample shows a few hundred thousand distinct CDR3 sequences, 20% of them seen only once. Sequencing used PBMCs from the stem cell graft donor, obtained from the stem cell graft. The origin of the receptors is a human donor who donated a stem cell graft to a child with acute myeloid leukemia. Each CDR3 is given with its conserved first and last residue. The D gene is left open where the match is weak. Rows give clone size only sometimes, using once, few, many, or a class for an expanded clone.

D gene,clone size,J gene,V gene,CDR3 DNA,CDR3 protein
-,-,TRBJ2-5,TRBV12-5,TGTGCTAGTGGTTTGGGGGGGGCAGGGGAGACCCAGTACTTC,CASGLGGAGETQYF
-,-,TRBJ2-5,TRBV15,TGTGCCACCAGCAGAGATAGGCCGAAACAAGAGACCCAGTACTTC,CATSRDRPKQETQYF
TRBD1,-,TRBJ1-4,TRBV7-9,TGTGCCAGCAGCCTTACGACAGGGACTAATGAAAAACTGTTTTTT,CASSLTTGTNEKLFF
-,-,TRBJ2-5,TRBV2,TGTGCCAGCAGTGAAGTTACGGAGACCCAGTACTTC,CASSEVTETQYF
TRBD1,many,TRBJ1-2,TRBV29-1,TGCAGCGTGCAAGGGACAGGGCATGGCTACACCTTC,CSVQGTGHGYTF
TRBD2,once,TRBJ2-1,TRBV6-2/TRBV6-3,TGTGCCAGCAGATCCACTAGCGGGAGGTTTGGCAGTGAGCAGTTCTTC,CASRSTSGRFGSEQFF
-,-,TRBJ2-3,TRBV15,TGTGCCACCAGCAGAGCCCTCCAGGGACGGGGAGATACGCAGTATTTT,CATSRALQGRGDTQYF
-,few,TRBJ2-7,TRBV15,TGTGCCACCAGCGCACTTCAGGATTGGCGGGGCTACGAGCAGTACTTC,CATSALQDWRGYEQYF
TRBD2,-,TRBJ2-7,TRBV5-6,TGTGCCAGCAGCCCTTTAGCGGGGCGCGACGAGCAGTACTTC,CASSPLAGRDEQYF
-,few,TRBJ2-1,TRBV10-3,TGTGCCATCAGTGTGGGACTTTTGGATGAGCAGTTCTTC,CAISVGLLDEQFF
-,few,TRBJ2-2,TRBV7-6,TGTGCCAGCAGCTTAGGCGCTGTCGTCTCGGACACCGGGGAGCTGTTTTTT,CASSLGAVVSDTGELFF
-,few,TRBJ1-5,TRBV20-1,TGCAGTGCTAGAGATCCGGGGGGCAAGAGAGATCAGCCCCAGCATTTT,CSARDPGGKRDQPQHF
-,-,TRBJ1-4,TRBV18,TGTGCCAGCTCACCGGGGCAGGGAAAGGAAAAACTGTTTTTT,CASSPGQGKEKLFF
-,few,TRBJ2-1,TRBV9,TGTGCCAGCAGCGTAGAATGGAGCTCCTACAATGAGCAGTTCTTC,CASSVEWSSYNEQFF
TRBD2,-,TRBJ2-1,TRBV20-1,TGCAGTGCTAGAGACCCCCGGGCTAGCGGCTCCTACAATGAGCAGTTCTTC,CSARDPRASGSYNEQFF
TRBD2,-,TRBJ2-7,TRBV24-1,TGTGCCACCTCGAAGCGGGACCCCCCCTACGAGCAGTACTTC,CATSKRDPPYEQYF
-,-,TRBJ1-1,TRBV5-1,TGCGCCAGCAGCTTGGAGGGGGATGGAGCTTTCTTT,CASSLEGDGAFF
-,few,TRBJ2-7,TRBV5-1,TGCGCCAGCTCTCAGGGCGGAGGGGGCCCCTACGAGCAGTACTTC,CASSQGGGGPYEQYF
TRBD2,-,TRBJ2-3,TRBV27,TGTGCCAGTGGGGCGGGGGTAGGTGCAGATACGCAGTATTTT,CASGAGVGADTQYF
-,-,TRBJ2-1,TRBV20-1,TGCAGTGCTAGAGATGCGCAGGGGAGGGACCTTTTCTACAATGAGCAGTTCTTC,CSARDAQGRDLFYNEQFF
TRBD2,few,TRBJ2-7,TRBV12-3/TRBV12-4,TGTGCCAGCAGTCCCACCCCCGGGACTAGCGGGAGTGAGCAGTACTTC,CASSPTPGTSGSEQYF
-,-,TRBJ2-3,TRBV12-3/TRBV12-4,TGTGCCAGCAGTTTGTTGCAGGGGCAGTATTTT,CASSLLQGQYF
TRBD1,-,TRBJ2-6,TRBV29-1,TGCAGCGCAGTGACAGGGTCTGGGGCCAACGTCCTGACTTTC,CSAVTGSGANVLTF
TRBD1,-,TRBJ1-5,TRBV11-1,TGTGCCAGCAGCCCCGGGACAGGGAGAGGACAGCCCCAGCATTTT,CASSPGTGRGQPQHF
-,many,TRBJ2-1,TRBV5-1,TGCGCCAGCAGCTCTACTCCGAGCTCCTACAATGAGCAGTTCTTC,CASSSTPSSYNEQFF
TRBD2,-,TRBJ2-2,TRBV6-5,TGTGCCAGCAGTTACCTATGGACTAGCGGGACGGGGGAGCTGTTTTTT,CASSYLWTSGTGELFF
TRBD2,-,TRBJ2-2,TRBV5-1,TGCGCCAGCAGCTCCTTTTCGACTAGCGGGAGGCCGATCGGGGAGCTGTTTTTT,CASSSFSTSGRPIGELFF
TRBD2,few,TRBJ2-1,TRBV20-1,TGCAGTGCTCGCGGAAACCGTCTAGCGGGAGCCTACAATGAGCAGTTCTTC,CSARGNRLAGAYNEQFF
-,-,TRBJ2-5,TRBV18,TGTGCCAGCTTTCAAGCGGGCGAGACCCAGTACTTC,CASFQAGETQYF
-,-,TRBJ2-3,TRBV7-3,TGTGCCAGCAGCTCTATTAGTAGCGTTCAAAGCACAGATACGCAGTATTTT,CASSSISSVQSTDTQYF
-,few,TRBJ2-5,TRBV20-1,TGCAGTGCTAGTTATTCAGAGACCCAGTACTTC,CSASYSETQYF
TRBD2,-,TRBJ2-7,TRBV7-8,TGTGCCAGCAGCTTAGCGGGACTAGCGGGAGTAGGGGAGCAGTACTTC,CASSLAGLAGVGEQYF
-,few,TRBJ2-3,TRBV7-8,TGTGCCAGCAGTCTAGAGGAGGTTCACACAGATACGCAGTATTTT,CASSLEEVHTDTQYF
TRBD1,few,TRBJ2-1,TRBV7-2,TGTGCCAGCCTTGGACAGGGGTCCTACAATGAGCAGTTCTTC,CASLGQGSYNEQFF
TRBD1,-,TRBJ1-2,TRBV29-1,TGCAGCGTCGACGGGACAGGGGATGGCTACACCTTC,CSVDGTGDGYTF
TRBD2,-,TRBJ2-1,TRBV29-1,TGCAGCGTTGGCGGGACTAGCGGGTTCAATGAGCAGTTCTTC,CSVGGTSGFNEQFF
-,few,TRBJ2-2,TRBV24-1,TGTGCCACCAGTGAGTCCCGGAAGTTCGCCGGGGAGCTGTTTTTT,CATSESRKFAGELFF
-,many,TRBJ2-1,TRBV20-1,TGCAGTGCTCGGGGGATGAGGAGCTCCTACAATGAGCAGTTCTTC,CSARGMRSSYNEQFF
-,few,TRBJ1-1,TRBV5-1,TGCGCCAGCAGCTTGGTGGGACGGGGTGAAGCTTTCTTT,CASSLVGRGEAFF
-,-,TRBJ2-1,TRBV11-2,TGTGCCAGCAGCTTAGTGCCTCTCCTTGGGGGGAATGAGCAGTTCTTC,CASSLVPLLGGNEQFF
TRBD1,few,TRBJ1-1,TRBV7-8,TGTGCCAGCAGCTGGGGACAGCTCTTGAACACTGAAGCTTTCTTT,CASSWGQLLNTEAFF
TRBD2,-,TRBJ2-7,TRBV7-2,TGTGCCAGCAGCCTCCAGCGGGACTTTAACTACGAGCAGTACTTC,CASSLQRDFNYEQYF
TRBD2,few,TRBJ2-7,TRBV20-1,TGCAGTGCTAGAGATCTGTGGGGGACTAGCGGATCCTACGAGCAGTACTTC,CSARDLWGTSGSYEQYF
-,few,TRBJ2-5,TRBV9,TGTGCCAGCGGTTCATCGGGGAAAGAGACCCAGTACTTC,CASGSSGKETQYF
-,few,TRBJ2-5,TRBV28,TGTGCCAGCAGTTCGGGCGGTACCCAAGAGACCCAGTACTTC,CASSSGGTQETQYF
-,few,TRBJ2-2,TRBV25-1,TGTGCCAGCAGTCCCGTCGGCACCGGGGAGCTGTTTTTT,CASSPVGTGELFF
TRBD1,-,TRBJ1-1,TRBV4-1,TGCGCCAGCAGCCATGACAGGGGTCGAAGGGCTAACACTGAAGCTTTCTTT,CASSHDRGRRANTEAFF
-,many,TRBJ1-4,TRBV20-1,TGCAGTGCTTCCTTCTATGAAAAACTGTTTTTT,CSASFYEKLFF
-,many,TRBJ2-2,TRBV20-1,TGCAGTGCCCAGACTAGAAGCGGGGAGCTGTTTTTT,CSAQTRSGELFF
-,-,TRBJ1-2,TRBV28,TGTGCCAGCAGTTTATGGACAGCTGGCTACACCTTC,CASSLWTAGYTF
-,-,TRBJ1-5,TRBV5-1,TGCGCCAGCAGCTCCGGACAGCCTGATCAGCCCCAGCATTTT,CASSSGQPDQPQHF
-,-,TRBJ1-1,TRBV4-2,TGTGCCAGCAGCCCCCCCTTGAGGAACACTGAAGCTTTCTTT,CASSPPLRNTEAFF
-,many,TRBJ2-1,TRBV29-1,TGCAGCGTTGCGCGCAGTAACAATGAGCAGTTCTTC,CSVARSNNEQFF
TRBD1,few,TRBJ1-6,TRBV27,TGTGCCAGCAGTTTATGGGTGACGGACAGGGGAAATTCACCCCTCCACTTT,CASSLWVTDRGNSPLHF
-,few,TRBJ2-1,TRBV10-2,TGCGCCAGCAGCGCTGCTACACGCTACGCTAAGCAGTTCTTC,CASSAATRYAKQFF
TRBD1,few,TRBJ2-7,TRBV20-1,TGCAGTGCTAGAAGTCGGGACAGGAGCTCCTACGAGCAGTACTTC,CSARSRDRSSYEQYF
TRBD1,few,TRBJ1-6,TRBV20-1,TGCAGTGCTAGAGCTCCCCCACAGGGGGAAAATTCACCCCTCCACTTT,CSARAPPQGENSPLHF
-,-,TRBJ1-1,TRBV5-1,TGCGCCAGCAGCTTGGAAGGGGGGAACACTGAAGCTTTCTTT,CASSLEGGNTEAFF
-,-,TRBJ1-5,TRBV5-1,TGCGCCAGCAGCTTCGACCGGGAATGGCCCCAGCATTTT,CASSFDREWPQHF